Below are 21 T cell receptor beta chains sequenced from a single sample in a study of T cell changes during pregnancy in multiple sclerosis. TCRdb keeps only in-frame clones here, not all; method: immunoSEQ multiplex PCR. The data show tens of thousands of clones, about 90% seen once. The input for sequencing was peripheral blood, taken in the second trimester of pregnancy. The receptors here all came from a female donor in good health, enrolled as a control in a pregnancy study.

The chain combines TRBV9 with TRBJ2-7, with 9 bases that match TRBD2. The V and J ends lost 0 bases and 6 bases, in that order; junction bases with no gene match: 10. The CDR3 is 16 residues long. The germline V gene encodes CDR1 SGDLS and CDR2 YYNGEE. CDR3 loop: CASSVDAGGVTGEQYF. CDR3 in DNA: TGTGCCAGCAGCGTAGACGCGGGAGGGGTTACGGGCGAGCAGTACTTC.

The gene calls are TRBV28 and TRBJ1-5; the D is unclear. Germline CDR1 reads MDHEN; CDR2 reads SYDVKM. The CDR3 consists of 15 residues. With 6 bases removed from V and 0 bases from J, the gap between germline ends came to 12 bases. DNA of the CDR3: TGTGCCAGCAGAGTTCGGGGTTATAGCAATCAGCCCCAGCATTTT. It encodes CASRVRGYSNQPQHF.

The chain uses TRBV5-1 and TRBJ2-2; 11 bases match TRBD2. The germline V gene encodes CDR1 SGHRS and CDR2 YFSETQ. The ends lost 3 bases at V and 5 bases at J; junction bases unmatched: 3. The CDR3 loop spans 15 amino acids. DNA of the CDR3: TGCGCCAGCAGCTGGGGACTAGCGGAGACCGGGGAGCTGTTTTTT. Translating it yields CASSWGLAETGELFF.

The V call is TRBV4-1, the J call TRBJ2-7; 7 positions match TRBD1. V lost 1 base and J lost 3; bases outside the gene matches: 9. The V gene's germline CDR1 is MGHRA and CDR2 YSYEKL. The CDR3 loop spans 16 amino acids. For the CDR3, the DNA is TGCGCCAGCAGCCAAGGCAGGGACAGCTCCAACTACGAGCAGTACTTC. It encodes CASSQGRDSSNYEQYF.

The chain joins TRBV14 to TRBJ2-1, with D tentatively TRBD1 (6 bases). Per the germline V gene, CDR1 is SGHDN and CDR2 is FVKESK. This CDR3 contains 14 residues. With 0 bases removed from V and 8 bases from J, the gap between germline ends came to 11 bases. This chain's CDR3 is CASSQERTDHEQFF. The CDR3 coding sequence is TGTGCCAGCAGCCAAGAAAGGACAGACCATGAGCAGTTCTTC.

V and J are TRBV7-9 and TRBJ2-2; D gene uncertain. Germline V CDR1 and CDR2: SEHNR, FQNEAQ (reference sequence). The CDR3 is 16 amino acids. The ends were cut back, 5 bases at V and 0 bases at J, with 13 bases in the middle. This chain's CDR3 is CASSRVIDSNTGELFF. As DNA, the CDR3 is TGTGCCAGCAGCCGAGTAATTGACTCGAACACCGGGGAGCTGTTTTTT.

The chain links TRBV28 to TRBJ1-1; unclear D gene. Germline CDR1 and CDR2: MDHEN and SYDVKM. V was trimmed by 9 bases and J by 3 bases, leaving 14 bases between them. This CDR3 contains 13 residues. This chain's CDR3 is CASSNRGYTEAFF. As DNA, the CDR3 is TGTGCCAGTTCAAACAGAGGGTACACTGAAGCTTTCTTT.

This rearrangement joins TRBV6-6 to TRBJ2-1, with D maybe TRBD2 (6 bases). This CDR3 comprises 13 residues. Trimming pared 6 bases from V and 8 bases from J, leaving 14 bases between. The germline V gene has CDR1 MNHNY and CDR2 SVGAGI (reference sequence). CDR3 bases: TGTGCCAGCAGCTATATACCGGGGGATGAGCAGTTCTTC. This codes for CASSYIPGDEQFF.

This clone was observed once. V and J are TRBV7-2 and TRBJ2-1; 7 bases agree with TRBD1. The germline CDR1 and CDR2 sequences are SGHTA and FQGNSA. CDR3 size: 16 residues. J lost 5 bases, V lost 5 bases, and 12 bases had no gene match. The DNA for the CDR3 is TGTGCCAGCAGCCCAACAGCAGGGGGTGGAGACAATGAGCAGTTCTTC. It codes for CASSPTAGGGDNEQFF. The full variable domain, completed using reference TRBV7-2 and TRBJ2-1, is GAGVSQSPSNKVTEKGKDVELRCDPISGHTALYWYRQSLGQGLEFLIYFQGNSAPDKSGLPSDRFSAERTGGSVSTLTIQRTQQEDSAVYLCASSPTAGGGDNEQFFGPGTRLTVL.

The chain couples TRBV4-1 to TRBJ1-1; TRBD1 matches 8 bases. The CDR3 has 17 amino acids. Germline V gene sequence: CDR1 MGHRA, CDR2 YSYEKL. V dropped 1 base and J dropped 4; count of bases not matched to a gene: 11. CDR3 residues: CASSQVAGQGVGTEAFF. The CDR3 bases are TGCGCCAGCAGCCAAGTTGCCGGACAGGGAGTGGGCACTGAAGCTTTCTTT.

V and J are TRBV30 and TRBJ1-1; tentatively, D is TRBD1 (6 bases). From germline, CDR1 is GTSNPN and CDR2 SVGIG (reference sequence). This CDR3 has 14 residues. V shed 4 bases and J shed 9 bases, with 21 bases lying between them. The CDR3 sequence: CAWKSNPQTGKAFF. The CDR3 DNA sequence: TGTGCCTGGAAGTCCAACCCCCAAACAGGGAAAGCTTTCTTT.

The chain has TRBV5-1 and TRBJ1-1; D is undetermined. Trimming left V 0 bases short and J 2 bases short, with 8 bases between. Germline V gene lookup returns CDR1 SGHRS and CDR2 YFSETQ. The CDR3 contains 14 residues. The CDR3 nucleotides are TGCGCCAGCAGCTTGGACAGCCCTAACACTGAAGCTTTCTTT. It translates to CASSLDSPNTEAFF.

The V call is TRBV7-9, the J call TRBJ2-1; 7 nucleotides agree with TRBD2. This CDR3 has 15 amino acids. CDR1 and CDR2 from the germline V gene are SEHNR and FQNEAQ (reference sequence). V lost 7 bases, J lost 2 bases, and 8 bases stayed unmatched. The CDR3 DNA sequence: TGTGCCAGCAACGAGGCGGGAGAGGCCTACAATGAGCAGTTCTTC. Translation: CASNEAGEAYNEQFF. The full variable domain, completed using reference TRBV7-9 and TRBJ2-1, is DTGVSQNPRHKITKRGQNVTFRCDPISEHNRLYWYRQTLGQGPEFLTYFQNEAQLEKSRLLSDRFSAERPKGSFSTLEIQRTEQGDSAMYLCASNEAGEAYNEQFFGPGTRLTVL.

The genes are TRBV5-5 and TRBJ1-1; no firm D call. V dropped 3 bases and J dropped 1 base, with 10 bases sitting between them. Germline V gene sequence: CDR1 SGHKS, CDR2 YYEKEE (reference sequence). The CDR3 length is 14 residues. CDR3 amino acids: CASSYLRTNTEAFF. The DNA of the CDR3 is TGTGCCAGCAGCTATCTACGTACGAACACTGAAGCTTTCTTT. The variable domain in full, completed from reference TRBV5-5 and TRBJ1-1, reads DAGVTQSPTHLIKTRGQQVTLRCSPISGHKSVSWYQQVLGQGPQFIFQYYEKEERGRGNFPDRFSARQFPNYSSELNVNALLLGDSALYLCASSYLRTNTEAFFGQGTRLTVV.

The gene calls are TRBV29-1 and TRBJ2-1, with 8 bases fitting TRBD1. With V trimmed by 8 bases and J by 8 bases, 8 bases remained unmatched. This CDR3 region has 12 residues. Germline-derived CDR1 and CDR2 are SQVTM and ANQGSEA. The CDR3 nucleotides read TGCAGCCATTCCACAGGGGGAGATGAGCAGTTCTTC. Translation: CSHSTGGDEQFF.

The chain joins TRBV12-5 to TRBJ2-1; 8 bases align to TRBD2. CDR1 is LGHNT and CDR2 is FRNRAP in the germline V gene. J lost 6 bases, V lost 7 bases, and 11 bases had no gene match. CDR3 length: 15 amino acids. CDR3 sequence reads: CASVPGLGSTNEQFF. For the CDR3, the DNA is TGTGCTAGTGTTCCGGGACTAGGAAGTACCAATGAGCAGTTCTTC.

The chain carries TRBV7-6 and TRBJ2-7; 10 bases match TRBD2. Per the germline V gene, CDR1 is SGHVS and CDR2 is FNYEAQ. The CDR3 is made up of 15 amino acids. Trimming removed 5 bases from V and 2 bases from J; junction bases left unmatched: 6. CDR3 bases: TGTGCCAGCAGCCAGGGACTAGCGAGACCCTACGAGCAGTACTTC. It is translated as CASSQGLARPYEQYF.

The V and J genes are TRBV6-1 and TRBJ1-4, with 8 bases identical to TRBD1. Losses at the gene ends were 3 bases for V and 8 bases for J; bases not matched to a gene: 8. The germline V gene has CDR1 MNHNS and CDR2 SASEGT. The CDR3 extends over 15 amino acids. For the CDR3, the DNA is TGTGCCAGCAGTGATATTCAGGGGGCAATGGAAAAACTGTTTTTT. Translation: CASSDIQGAMEKLFF.

The chain joins TRBV7-2 to TRBJ2-7; 8 nucleotides line up with TRBD2. Germline V gene data show CDR1 as SGHTA and CDR2 as FQGNSA. V was clipped by 3 bases and J by 2 bases; unmatched bases: 9. The CDR3 runs to 16 residues. In DNA form, the CDR3 reads TGTGCCAGCAGCTTTAGACTAGCGCTCTTCACCTACGAGCAGTACTTC. Its translation is CASSFRLALFTYEQYF.

V and J are TRBV5-6 and TRBJ2-3; D might be TRBD2 (6 bases). V was pared by 4 bases and J by 0 bases, with 12 bases between. This CDR3 contains 15 residues. CDR1 is SGHDT, CDR2 YYEEEE, per germline. CDR3 sequence: CASSPLALSTDTQYF. DNA for the CDR3: TGTGCCAGCAGCCCCCTAGCGTTAAGCACAGATACGCAGTATTTT.

The chain joins TRBV6-1 to TRBJ2-7; D might be TRBD2 (7 bases). The germline V gene has CDR1 MNHNS and CDR2 SASEGT. The CDR3 runs 14 residues. The V gene lost 4 bases and the J gene lost 0 bases, with 10 bases spanning the gap. Written as DNA, the CDR3 is TGTGCCAGCAGTGGACGGGGGGCCTCCTACGAGCAGTACTTC. It encodes CASSGRGASYEQYF.